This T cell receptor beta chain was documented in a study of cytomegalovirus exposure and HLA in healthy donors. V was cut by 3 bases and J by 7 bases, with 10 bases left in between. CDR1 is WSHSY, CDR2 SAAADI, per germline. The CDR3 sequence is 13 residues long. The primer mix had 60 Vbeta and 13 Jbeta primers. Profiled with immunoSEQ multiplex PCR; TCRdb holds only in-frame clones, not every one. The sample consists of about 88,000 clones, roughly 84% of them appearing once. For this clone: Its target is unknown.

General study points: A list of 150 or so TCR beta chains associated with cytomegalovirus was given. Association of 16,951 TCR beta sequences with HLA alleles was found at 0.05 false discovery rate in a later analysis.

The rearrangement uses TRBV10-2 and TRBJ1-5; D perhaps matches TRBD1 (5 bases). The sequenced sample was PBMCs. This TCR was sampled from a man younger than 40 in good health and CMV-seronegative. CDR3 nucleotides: TGCGCCAGCAGTGACAGGGTAGGACAGCCCCAGCATTTT. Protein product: CASSDRVGQPQHF.